This TCR beta chain is drawn from a study of T cell repertoires in cytomegalovirus infection. Regarding the study as a whole: The study found HLA-C-restricted CMV-specific TCR beta clonotypes dominating the ex vivo response.

On this clonotype: Its antigen is currently unknown.

Via MiXCR, TCRdb re-called the reads, giving one row per CDR3 protein. The sample comprises around 78,000 distinct CDR3 sequences, about 37% of which are singletons, and more than 85% rests with the top ten. CDR1 and CDR2 (germline): SGHAT, FQNNGV. With 4 bases removed from V and 2 bases from J, the gap between germline ends came to 9 bases. This CDR3 is 15 amino acids long. The input for sequencing was CD8+ T cells from cultured PBMCs, taken from culture after CMV antigen stimulation. The V gene is TRBV11-2, the J gene TRBJ2-6, with D tentatively TRBD2 (6 bases). The receptor's source is a human donor in good health (CMV status not recorded). Some clones in this sample may be carry-over from other donors' samples. Written as DNA, the CDR3 is TGTGCCAGCAGCTCCGGGGGAGCTGGGGCCAACGTCCTGACTTTC. It specifies CASSSGGAGANVLTF.